This entry lists 31 T cell receptor beta chains sequenced from one sample in a study of blood T cell repertoires in COVID-19. Clones were read by immunoSEQ multiplex PCR, and TCRdb kept only the in-frame ones, dropping some. The table has fewer than 300,000 clones, 84% seen once. The specimen sequenced was peripheral blood. The source of these receptors is a human donor with COVID-19, enrolled during active disease. The donor label of this sample is uncertain.

The rearrangement uses TRBV4-1 and TRBJ1-4; D not certain. V lost 1 base to trimming and J lost 8 bases, with 11 bases between them. The CDR3 is made up of 14 amino acids. Germline loops: CDR1 MGHRA, CDR2 YSYEKL. This CDR3 is CASSQGRVLEKLFF. DNA for the CDR3: TGCGCCAGCAGCCAAGGGCGGGTGCTCGAAAAACTGTTTTTT.

The chain uses TRBV24-1 and TRBJ2-5, with 14 bases identical to TRBD2. The CDR3 covers 18 residues. CDR1 KGHDR and CDR2 SFDVKD come from the germline V gene. Trimming at V came to 4 bases and at J to 4 bases, leaving 10 bases not matched to a gene. CDR3 protein: CATSEGGLAGGPGETQYF. DNA of the CDR3: TGTGCCACCAGTGAGGGAGGACTAGCGGGAGGCCCAGGAGAGACCCAGTACTTC.

The chain couples TRBV28 to TRBJ2-3; D remains unclear. Germline V gene sequence: CDR1 MDHEN, CDR2 SYDVKM. V lost 6 bases, J lost 6 bases, and 10 bases lay in between. The CDR3 loop spans 12 amino acids. This chain's CDR3 is CASRPSRDTQYF. Here the CDR3 DNA reads TGTGCCAGCAGACCTTCCAGGGATACGCAGTATTTT.

CDR3 in amino acids: CSASRSGRYNEQFF. Here the CDR3 DNA reads TGCAGTGCTAGTCGCAGCGGGAGATACAATGAGCAGTTCTTC. This chain joins TRBV20-1 and TRBJ2-1; 8 bases fit TRBD2. The germline gives CDR1 DFQATT, CDR2 SNEGSKA (reference sequence). Trimming at V came to 3 bases and at J to 4 bases, leaving 5 bases not matched to a gene. CDR3 length: 14 residues.

The chain has TRBV10-2 and TRBJ2-7, with D perhaps matching TRBD2 (5 bases). Deletions cut 6 bases from V and 5 bases from J, with 14 bases between. Germline assignment: CDR1 WSHSY and CDR2 SAAADI. The CDR3 extends over 13 amino acids. CDR3 bases: TGCGCCAGCAGCATGGGGTGGGAGCACGAGCAGTACTTC. This codes for CASSMGWEHEQYF.

The chain combines TRBV4-1 with TRBJ2-1; the D is unclear. Germline CDR1 reads MGHRA; CDR2 reads YSYEKL. The CDR3 is made up of 14 amino acids. V lost 2 bases and J 8 bases, leaving 13 bases between the germline ends. CDR3 protein: CASSQPLERDEQFF. The CDR3 nucleotides are TGCGCCAGCAGCCAACCACTGGAACGGGATGAGCAGTTCTTC.

The chain links TRBV10-3 to TRBJ2-1; D is unclear. CDR1 is ENHRY and CDR2 is SYGVKD in the germline V gene. The V end lost 0 bases, the J end lost 4 bases, and 13 bases lay between the germline ends. This CDR3 region has 16 residues. CDR3 nucleotides: TGTGCCATCAGTGAGTCGATGGTAGGAGTATACAATGAGCAGTTCTTC. Its protein is CAISESMVGVYNEQFF.

The chain is built from TRBV7-2 and TRBJ1-3, with 8 bases lining up with TRBD1. The germline V gene encodes CDR1 SGHTA and CDR2 FQGNSA. V was pared by 5 bases and J by 4 bases, with 7 bases of the junction left unmatched. CDR3 length: 15 amino acids. CDR3 DNA: TGTGCCAGCAGCGCCCACAGGGGGTCGGGAAACACCATATATTTT. Amino acids: CASSAHRGSGNTIYF.

The chain carries TRBV29-1 and TRBJ1-4; maybe TRBD1 (5 bases). The ends were cut back, 6 bases at V and 1 base at J, with 9 bases in the middle. The germline gives CDR1 SQVTM, CDR2 ANQGSEA. The CDR3 extends over 13 amino acids. The CDR3 region is CSVQGRTNEKLFF. The CDR3 DNA reads as TGCAGCGTCCAGGGCCGAACTAATGAAAAACTGTTTTTT.

This clone occurred once. The V and J genes are TRBV15 and TRBJ2-7, with a weak D call TRBD2 (7 bases). The germline V gene has CDR1 LNHNV and CDR2 YYDKDF (reference sequence). The length of the CDR3 is 15 residues. V was trimmed by 3 bases and J by 5 bases, leaving 17 bases between them. CDR3 protein: CATSSGGLAANEQYF. The CDR3 DNA reads as TGTGCCACCAGCAGTGGGGGGCTAGCGGCCAACGAGCAGTACTTC.

V usage is TRBV3-1 (or the pseudogene TRBV3-2) and J usage is TRBJ1-2; 8 bases fit TRBD1. CDR3 length: 16 residues. Trimming cost V 1 base and J 8 bases; bases outside gene matches: 12. CDR1 LGHDT and CDR2 YNNKEL come from the germline V gene (reference sequence). CDR3 sequence reads: CASSQVLQDRVDGYTF. DNA of the CDR3: TGTGCCAGCAGCCAAGTGCTTCAGGACAGGGTAGACGGCTACACCTTC.

The chain couples TRBV5-1 to TRBJ2-7; TRBD2 might be the D (6 bases). CDR3 length: 15 amino acids. Germline CDR1 SGHRS, CDR2 YFSETQ. The V gene lost 0 bases and the J gene lost 5 bases, with 15 bases spanning the gap. The CDR3 here is CASSLAGTEVDEQYF. CDR3 nucleotides: TGCGCCAGCAGCTTGGCGGGGACTGAAGTCGACGAGCAGTACTTC.

The chain employs TRBV18 and TRBJ2-4; 7 bases fit TRBD1. This CDR3 has 20 amino acids. J gave up 3 bases and V 3 bases, and 20 bases lay outside the gene matches. Germline CDR1 KGHSH, CDR2 LQKENI. CDR3 amino acids: CASSPLVLGGRGRSKNIQYF. The CDR3, as DNA: TGTGCCAGCTCACCTCTTGTGTTAGGGGGAAGGGGGCGAAGCAAAAACATTCAGTACTTC.

The chain recombines TRBV4-1 with TRBJ1-3; the D is unclear. Trimming left V 4 bases short and J 8 bases short, with 9 bases between. CDR1 is MGHRA and CDR2 is YSYEKL in the germline V gene. The CDR3 has 12 amino acids. CDR3 amino acids: CASSLPGDTIYF. CDR3 in DNA: TGCGCCAGCAGCCTGCCCGGGGACACCATATATTTT.

The chain is built from TRBV9 and TRBJ1-5, with a possible D match to TRBD1 (6 bases). Trimming removed 0 bases from V and 6 bases from J, with 16 bases in between. The germline V gene has CDR1 SGDLS and CDR2 YYNGEE. The CDR3 spans 16 residues. The CDR3 reads CASSVAPDSLGQPQHF. Here the CDR3 DNA reads TGTGCCAGCAGCGTAGCCCCGGACAGTTTGGGTCAGCCCCAGCATTTT.

The chain carries TRBV9 and TRBJ2-7; no clear D gene. This CDR3 contains 10 residues. Trimming pared 6 bases from V and 3 bases from J, leaving 4 bases between. CDR1 SGDLS and CDR2 YYNGEE come from the germline V gene. The CDR3, as DNA: TGTGCCAGCACTTACTACGAGCAGTACTTC. It encodes CASTYYEQYF.

This rearrangement joins TRBV7-2 to TRBJ2-1; 9 nucleotides align to TRBD2. V shed 2 bases and J 9 bases; nucleotides not matched to a gene: 8. The CDR3 length is 15 residues. The germline V gene has CDR1 SGHTA and CDR2 FQGNSA. The CDR3 spells CASSLRREGFGEQFF. DNA of the CDR3: TGTGCCAGCAGCTTAAGGCGGGAGGGGTTCGGTGAGCAGTTCTTC.

The chain carries TRBV9 and TRBJ2-1, with 11 bases that match TRBD2. CDR3 length equals 15 residues. Unmatched junction bases numbered 8, after V lost 4 bases and J lost 8 bases. The germline V gene encodes CDR1 SGDLS and CDR2 YYNGEE. The CDR3 reads CASSTRLAGIYEQFF. The CDR3 DNA reads as TGTGCCAGCAGCACCCGACTAGCGGGAATCTATGAGCAGTTCTTC.

V and J are TRBV15 and TRBJ2-5, with TRBD2 matching 7 bases. This CDR3 comprises 16 residues. The V segment lost 3 bases and the J segment 3 bases; nucleotides outside the gene matches: 10. Germline V gene sequence: CDR1 LNHNV, CDR2 YYDKDF (reference sequence). CDR3 residues: CATSRGLASGEETQYF. The CDR3 coding sequence is TGTGCCACCAGCAGGGGGTTGGCTAGCGGAGAAGAGACCCAGTACTTC.

The chain joins TRBV6-1 to TRBJ2-1; 12 positions agree with TRBD2. Germline assignment: CDR1 MNHNS and CDR2 SASEGT. The CDR3 has 21 residues. Trimming at V came to 1 base and at J to 5 bases, leaving 18 bases not matched to a gene. The CDR3 is CASSEGTFGLAGPPGDNEQFF. CDR3 bases: TGTGCCAGCAGTGAAGGGACCTTTGGACTAGCGGGACCGCCAGGGGACAATGAGCAGTTCTTC.

V gene TRBV7-2 combines with J gene TRBJ2-5; 9 positions match TRBD2. Trimming took 1 base from V and 6 from J; bases not matched to a gene: 9. The germline CDR1 and CDR2 sequences are SGHTA and FQGNSA. The CDR3 has 16 amino acids. DNA of the CDR3: TGTGCCAGCAGCTTAGGTCTAGCGGGGATGTTTCAGACCCAGTACTTC. It codes for CASSLGLAGMFQTQYF.

The chain carries TRBV18 and TRBJ1-5; D unresolved. Germline-derived CDR1 and CDR2 are KGHSH and LQKENI. V was cut by 3 bases and J by 3 bases, with 15 bases left in between. This CDR3 region has 16 residues. The CDR3 sequence is CASSPPGLSSNQPQHF. Written as DNA, the CDR3 is TGTGCCAGCTCACCCCCGGGTCTCAGTTCCAATCAGCCCCAGCATTTT.

This chain links TRBV10-3 with TRBJ1-3; 10 bases match TRBD1. With V trimmed by 4 bases and J by 3 bases, 3 bases remained unmatched. The germline V gene has CDR1 ENHRY and CDR2 SYGVKD. CDR3 size: 15 residues. The CDR3 bases are TGTGCCATCAGTGGGGACAGGGGATTTGGAAACACCATATATTTT. This codes for CAISGDRGFGNTIYF.

The chain has TRBV6-2 or TRBV6-3 and TRBJ2-7; 9 nucleotides match TRBD1. The CDR3 sequence is 13 residues long. With 4 bases clipped from V and 6 bases from J, the junction kept 4 bases outside the gene matches. From germline, CDR1 is MNHEY and CDR2 SVGEGT. The CDR3 nucleotides read TGTGCCAGCAGTTCCGGGACAGGGAGCGAGCAGTACTTC. Amino acid sequence: CASSSGTGSEQYF.

In regard to this clone: The identical CDR3 is also encoded by other nucleotide sequences in the sample. V is TRBV18 and J is TRBJ2-1; D gene ambiguous. V was clipped by 1 base and J by 1 base, with 8 bases between them. Per germline, CDR1 KGHSH and CDR2 LQKENI. The CDR3 length is 15 residues. CDR3 region: CASSPRGGSYNEQFF. The CDR3 bases are TGTGCCAGCTCACCACGAGGTGGTTCCTACAATGAGCAGTTCTTC.

The V and J genes are TRBV6-2 or TRBV6-3 and TRBJ1-5; 11 positions match TRBD1. The CDR3 contains 16 residues. CDR1 is MNHEY, CDR2 SVGEGT, per germline. After removal of 5 bases from V and 12 bases from J, the junction contained 15 bases not matched to a gene. CDR3 nucleotides: TGTGCCAGCAGTCTAGGTCGGGACAGGGGGTACACGGACCAGCATTTT. Translating it yields CASSLGRDRGYTDQHF.

This clone has only one observation. The gene calls are TRBV7-3 and TRBJ1-1, with TRBD1 identical over 10 bases. CDR1 and CDR2 from the germline V gene are SGHTA and FQGTGA. V was clipped by 5 bases and J by 6 bases; unmatched bases: 6. The CDR3 is made up of 14 amino acids. In DNA form, the CDR3 reads TGTGCCAGCAGCCTGACAGGGGGCTCCCCTGAAGCTTTCTTT. Translated: CASSLTGGSPEAFF.

The rearrangement links TRBV12-3 or TRBV12-4 to TRBJ1-5; D ambiguous. Trimming shortened V by 6 bases and J by 14 bases, and 20 bases separated the two germline ends. The CDR3 length is 13 residues. The CDR3, as DNA: TGTGCCAGCAGCCGCGCCGGTTCGAACCGGGAGCATTTT. Translating it yields CASSRAGSNREHF.

The V call is TRBV7-9, the J call TRBJ1-4; 7 nucleotides match TRBD1. Germline CDR1 and CDR2: SEHNR and FQNEAQ (reference sequence). The J segment lost 7 bases and the V segment lost 1 base, leaving 6 bases of the junction unmatched. There are 15 residues in the CDR3. CDR3 sequence: CASSLVGRGVEKLFF. CDR3 DNA sequence: TGTGCCAGCAGCTTAGTTGGCAGGGGGGTTGAAAAACTGTTTTTT.

This clone was seen only once. This sequence joins TRBV21-1 and TRBJ1-3; the table assigns TRBD1, which was not confirmed against the DNA. TRBV21-1 is labeled a pseudogene. The CDR3 extends over 14 amino acids. The CDR3 DNA reads TGTGCCAACCCAGGGCGAGACTCTGGAAACACCATATATTTT. As protein: CANPGRDSGNTIYF.

This clone has a single count. This chain joins TRBV5-1 and TRBJ2-5, with a possible D match to TRBD1 (6 bases). The CDR3 is 15 amino acids. Germline lookup yields CDR1 SGHRS and CDR2 YFSETQ. Trimming took 0 bases from V and 5 from J, leaving 14 bases between them. The CDR3 here is CASSLAVGARETQYF. DNA for the CDR3: TGCGCCAGCAGCTTGGCCGTGGGGGCTAGGGAGACCCAGTACTTC.